This T cell receptor beta chain stems from a study of vaccination effects on CD4 cells after COVID-19. Study details: Post-vaccine samples followed the second dose by a median of 72 days. PBMC cultures contained 1.5 million to 2 million cells per well, around 9.7 IU/ml IL-2 and about 9.7 ug/ml peptides. Findings and limits, study-wide: Clones arising from infection and from vaccination showed marked clonal contraction late after vaccination.

A remark on this clone: Its antigen is still unknown.

Cultured cells yielded isolated CD4+ T cells after roughly 11 days. Either the mRNA-1273 or the BNT162b2 vaccine was given to participants as two doses. Using immunoSEQ multiplex PCR, the repertoire was profiled, and TCRdb retains in-frame clones only, with some absent. Altogether around 49,000 clones are present, approximately 70% being singletons, with the ten largest covering about 10%. This CDR3 comprises 18 residues. V was pared by 1 base and J by 3 bases, with 10 bases of the junction left unmatched. CDR1 is SEHNR, CDR2 FQNEAQ, per germline (reference sequence). The sequences come from CD4+ T cells from PBMCs cultured without peptide, collected after COVID-19 vaccination. The V and J genes are TRBV7-9 and TRBJ1-5; 9 positions agree with TRBD1. The sequence was obtained from a human donor who received a COVID-19 vaccine. CDR3 region: CASSLVYLGTGTNQPQHF. The DNA of the CDR3 is TGTGCCAGCAGCTTAGTATATCTGGGGACAGGGACCAATCAGCCCCAGCATTTT.